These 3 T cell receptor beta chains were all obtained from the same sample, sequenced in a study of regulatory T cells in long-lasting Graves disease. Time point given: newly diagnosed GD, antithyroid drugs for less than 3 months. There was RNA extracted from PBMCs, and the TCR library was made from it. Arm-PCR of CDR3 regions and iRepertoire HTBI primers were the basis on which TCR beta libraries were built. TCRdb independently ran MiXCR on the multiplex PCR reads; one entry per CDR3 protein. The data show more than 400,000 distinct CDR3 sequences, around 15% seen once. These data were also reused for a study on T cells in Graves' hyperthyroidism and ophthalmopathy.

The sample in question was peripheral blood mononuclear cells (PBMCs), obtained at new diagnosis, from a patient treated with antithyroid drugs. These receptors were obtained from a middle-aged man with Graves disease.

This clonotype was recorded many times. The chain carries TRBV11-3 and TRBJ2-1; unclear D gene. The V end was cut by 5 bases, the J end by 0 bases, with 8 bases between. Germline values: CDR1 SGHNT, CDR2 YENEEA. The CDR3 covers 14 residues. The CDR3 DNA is TGTGCCAGCAGCCCGACCGACTCCTACAATGAGCAGTTCTTC. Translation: CASSPTDSYNEQFF.

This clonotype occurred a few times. The CDR3 DNA is TGTGCCAGCAGCTTTGGGAAATCCTACGAGCAGTACTTC. Encoded protein: CASSFGKSYEQYF. This chain connects TRBV7-9 to TRBJ2-7; no reliable D call. The germline CDR1 and CDR2 sequences are SEHNR and FQNEAQ (reference sequence). The CDR3 length is 13 residues. V lost 3 bases, J lost 1 base, and 7 bases lay in between.

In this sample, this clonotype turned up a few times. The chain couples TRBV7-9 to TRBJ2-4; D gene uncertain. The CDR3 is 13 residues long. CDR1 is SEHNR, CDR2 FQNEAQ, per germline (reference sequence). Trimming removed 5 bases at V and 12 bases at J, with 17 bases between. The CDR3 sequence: CASSEEVRFPQYF. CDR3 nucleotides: TGTGCCAGCAGCGAAGAAGTTAGGTTTCCTCAGTACTTC.